This TCR beta chain was found in a study of identifying expanded T cells in peripheral blood. Points from the study as a whole: About 1.2 clones differed between technical replicates, versus about 15 and 19 over time.

Collection occurred without any documented infections or immune events in donors. Profiling relied on immunoSEQ multiplex PCR, and the TCRdb table lists in-frame clones only, not all of them. The sample has around 130,000 clones; 86% are singletons. Comments on this clone: Antigen specificity is unknown.

CDR1 MRHNA and CDR2 SNTAGT come from the germline V gene. The CDR3 runs 15 residues. V lost 2 bases and J 2 bases, leaving 13 bases between the germline ends. The receptor comes from a person aged 18 to 75 in good health. Sequencing input: blood. The chain links TRBV6-4 to TRBJ2-7; possible D gene TRBD2, 6 bases. CDR3 in DNA: TGTGCCAGCAGTGACCCAGGAGGGTCGACCTACGAGCAGTACTTC. Its translation is CASSDPGGSTYEQYF.